This T cell receptor beta chain was found in a study of shared T cell receptors in the human thymus. The method was immunoSEQ multiplex PCR; TCRdb's version includes in-frame clones alone and lacks a portion of them. The table records some 400,000 clones, approximately 95% of them present only once. Specimen: thymocytes. The origin of this receptor is a human donor.

Here the CDR3 reads CASSLAEFSYNEQFF. As DNA, the CDR3 is TGTGCCAGCAGCTTAGCGGAATTCTCCTACAATGAGCAGTTCTTC. This chain connects TRBV11-2 to TRBJ2-1; D is unresolved. The V end lost 1 base, the J end lost 0 bases, and 7 bases lay between the germline ends. Germline V gene lookup returns CDR1 SGHAT and CDR2 FQNNGV. The CDR3 length is 15 residues.